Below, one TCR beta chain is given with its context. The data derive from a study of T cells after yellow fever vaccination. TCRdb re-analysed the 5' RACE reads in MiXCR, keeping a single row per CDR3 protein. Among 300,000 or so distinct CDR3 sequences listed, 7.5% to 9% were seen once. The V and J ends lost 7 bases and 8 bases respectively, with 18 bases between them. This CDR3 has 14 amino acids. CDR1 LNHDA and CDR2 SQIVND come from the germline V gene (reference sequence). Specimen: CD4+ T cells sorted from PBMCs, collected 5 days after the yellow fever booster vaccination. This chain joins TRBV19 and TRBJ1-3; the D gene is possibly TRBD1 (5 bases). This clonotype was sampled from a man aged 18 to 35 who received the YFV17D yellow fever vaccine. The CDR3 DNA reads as TGTGCCAGTAAGGAAGGACATGGAGAGGACACCATATATTTT. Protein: CASKEGHGEDTIYF.